The present T cell receptor beta chain was sequenced within a study of blood T cell repertoires in COVID-19. This table comes from immunoSEQ multiplex PCR, and its TCRdb copy is limited to in-frame clones, with some not included. The sample lists 200,000 to 300,000 clones, about 88% occurring once. The V gene's germline CDR1 is SGHVS and CDR2 FQNEAQ. V was cut by 0 bases and J by 0 bases, with 6 bases left in between. The CDR3 runs to 14 residues. V and J are TRBV7-8 and TRBJ2-7; unclear D gene. The TCR originated in a man between 60 and 70 years old who had recovered from COVID-19. Sequencing was done on a sample of peripheral blood. CDR3: CASSLAAVSYEQYF. In DNA form, the CDR3 reads TGTGCCAGCAGCTTAGCGGCAGTCTCCTACGAGCAGTACTTC.